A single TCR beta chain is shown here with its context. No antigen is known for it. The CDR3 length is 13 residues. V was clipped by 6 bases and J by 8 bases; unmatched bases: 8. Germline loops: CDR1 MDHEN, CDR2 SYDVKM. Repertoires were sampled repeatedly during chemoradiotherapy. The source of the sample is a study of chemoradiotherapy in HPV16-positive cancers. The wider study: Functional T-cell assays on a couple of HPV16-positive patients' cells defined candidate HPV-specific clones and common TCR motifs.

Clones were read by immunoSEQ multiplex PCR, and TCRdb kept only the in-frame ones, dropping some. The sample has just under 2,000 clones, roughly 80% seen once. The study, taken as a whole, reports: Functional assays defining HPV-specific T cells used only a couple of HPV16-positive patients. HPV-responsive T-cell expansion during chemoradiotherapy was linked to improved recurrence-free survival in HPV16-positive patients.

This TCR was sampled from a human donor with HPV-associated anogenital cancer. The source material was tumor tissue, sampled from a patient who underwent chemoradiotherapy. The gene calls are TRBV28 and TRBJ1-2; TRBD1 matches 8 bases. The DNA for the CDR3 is TGTGCCAGCAGCCCCGGACAGGGTGGCGGCTACACCTTC. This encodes CASSPGQGGGYTF.